This T cell receptor beta chain was found in a study of T-cell reconstitution after alpha-beta-depleted transplantation in children. Of note for this clonotype: Its antigen is not known.

Trimming removed 0 bases at V and 4 bases at J, with 7 bases between. CDR3 length equals 13 residues. Germline loops: CDR1 LGHNA, CDR2 YSLEER. The TCRbeta library incorporated unique molecular identifiers. MiXCR, applied by TCRdb to the PCR reads, yields one record per CDR3 protein. This sample carries roughly 500,000 distinct CDR3 sequences, about 10% of them seen once, and the ten largest clones take roughly 2.1%. Findings of the study overall: The high TCRbeta diversity at day 60 in some patients came from surviving recipient T cells and thymic progenitors. Where alpha-beta T cells came from about two months after transplant was reportedly several hundred expanded graft clones. T-cell counts and diversity at one year post-transplant came mainly from newly produced T cells.

This clonotype was obtained from a child under 10 years old with inherited bone marrow failure, due to receive a stem cell transplant. This chain joins TRBV4-3 and TRBJ2-7; no clear D gene. This material consisted of PBMCs, taken before TCRalphabeta/CD19-depleted stem cell transplant. The CDR3, as DNA: TGCGCCAGCAGCCAAGAGACGGCATACGAGCAGTACTTC. Encoded protein: CASSQETAYEQYF.